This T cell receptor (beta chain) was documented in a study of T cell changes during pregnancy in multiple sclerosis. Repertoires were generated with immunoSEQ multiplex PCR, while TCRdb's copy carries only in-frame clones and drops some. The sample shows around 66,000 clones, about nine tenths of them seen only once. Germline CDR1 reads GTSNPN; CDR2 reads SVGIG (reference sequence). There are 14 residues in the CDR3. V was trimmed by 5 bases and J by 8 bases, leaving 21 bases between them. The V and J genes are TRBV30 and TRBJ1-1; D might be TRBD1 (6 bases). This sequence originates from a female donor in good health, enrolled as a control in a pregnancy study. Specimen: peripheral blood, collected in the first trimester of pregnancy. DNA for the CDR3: TGTGCCTGGTTAGGCCGGACAGCTACGGCGGAAGCTTTCTTT. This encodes CAWLGRTATAEAFF.